The TCR beta chain described here comes from a study of T cells in Graves' hyperthyroidism and ophthalmopathy. This clonotype was counted at least ten times. Clinical symptoms, serum thyroxine, TRAb, thyroid ultrasound and orbital computed tomography established diagnosis. Cells are PBMCs isolated from over 7.5 ml of fresh blood. Germline trimming cut 0 bases from V and 8 bases from J; bases unmatched to any gene: 5. The CDR3 length is 14 residues. Germline V gives CDR1 SGHAT, CDR2 FQNNGV. Authors of the study amplified TCR beta CDR3 regions from RNA transcripts. A first-round RT-PCR of the TCR CDR3 used the HTBI primer set. One entry per CDR3 protein results from TCRdb running MiXCR on the multiplex PCR reads. Altogether approximately 600,000 distinct CDR3 sequences are present, 20% to 25% being singletons, with the ten largest covering approximately 30%.

This sequence was found in a man aged 30 to 39 with Graves' ophthalmopathy. The V gene is TRBV11-2, the J gene TRBJ2-3; 7 nucleotides match TRBD1. The sequencing sample was made of blood. This CDR3 reads CASSLEGGATTQYF. The DNA for the CDR3 is TGTGCCAGCAGCTTAGAAGGGGGCGCGACTACGCAGTATTTT.